This T cell receptor beta chain was captured by sequencing in a study of T cells in Graves' hyperthyroidism and ophthalmopathy. Fresh peripheral blood, about 10 ml of it, supplied the PBMCs. TCR beta CDR3 region amplification was performed from RNA transcripts. HTBI primers were used for first-round RT-PCR of the TCR CDR3. One entry per CDR3 protein results from TCRdb running MiXCR on the multiplex PCR reads. The repertoire holds hundreds of thousands of distinct CDR3 sequences, with around 21% as singletons. This clonotype was counted at least ten times. Its antigen is still unknown. This CDR3 is 13 amino acids long. V dropped 1 base and J dropped 8; count of bases not matched to a gene: 1. Per the germline V gene, CDR1 is SGHTA and CDR2 is FQGTGA. Study-wide results and caveats: Blood also held most thyroid clonotypes expanded beyond 0.001.

The sample was blood. The receptor's source is a young man with Graves' ophthalmopathy. This rearrangement joins TRBV7-3 to TRBJ2-1; the match to TRBD2 covers 8 bases. CDR3 coding DNA: TGTGCCAGCAGCTTAAGAGCGGGAGATGAGCAGTTCTTC. Translating it yields CASSLRAGDEQFF.